This TCR beta chain appears in the sequencing data of a study of shared clonotypes between healthy human individuals. TCRdb's table, derived via immunoSEQ multiplex PCR, lists solely in-frame clones and lacks some. The sample carries 850,000 to 1,100,000 clones, roughly 80% recorded once. The V gene end was trimmed by 0 bases and the J gene end by 3 bases; junction bases not matched to a gene: 21. The CDR3 consists of 21 residues. CDR1 is SGHTA and CDR2 is FQGNSA in the germline V gene. This clonotype was sampled from a man younger than 35 in good health. Some clones in this sample may be carry-over from other donors' samples. What was sequenced was memory CD4+ T cells from PBMCs. The sample's subset: CD45RA-negative fraction. The chain uses TRBV7-2 and TRBJ2-3; 7 bases match TRBD2. CDR3 nucleotide sequence: TGTGCCAGCAGCTTAGCGATTCCTGCCGGGACTACCGGCGTGGGGACAGATACGCAGTATTTT. It encodes CASSLAIPAGTTGVGTDTQYF.